The entry below gives a single TCR beta chain sequence along with its context. The data stem from a study of blood T cell repertoires in COVID-19. Trimming took 4 bases from V and 1 from J, leaving 13 bases between them. CDR3 length: 15 amino acids. Germline V gene data show CDR1 as SGHAT and CDR2 as FQNNGV. Here immunoSEQ multiplex PCR was the method, and the copy in TCRdb shows in-frame clones only, minus some. The repertoire holds 310,000 or so clones, with about 91% as singletons. Sequences were obtained from PBMCs or T cells enriched from blood (not recorded which). This TCR was recovered from a woman under 30 who had recovered from COVID-19. This chain uses TRBV11-2 with TRBJ1-1, with D possibly being TRBD1 (5 bases). CDR3 coding DNA: TGTGCCAGCAGCTGGTCGGGCAGGGCGAACACTGAAGCTTTCTTT. Encoded protein: CASSWSGRANTEAFF.